Each of the 5 T cell receptor beta chains below was sequenced from the same sample in a study of patients and donors after allogeneic stem cell transplantation. TCRdb called the RT-PCR reads again in MiXCR, with one record for every CDR3 protein. There are roughly 880,000 distinct CDR3 sequences in the sample; over 15% occur only once, and 5% to 6.5% lies in the top ten. Source material: blood, either unsorted or a sorted T cell fraction (not recorded which). The receptors were gathered from a human donor who was either an allogeneic HSCT recipient or a stem cell or donor lymphocyte infusion donor (not recorded which). It is not recorded whose cells these are; they may come from a transplant donor.

This clonotype was counted a few times. The rearrangement links TRBV6-2 or TRBV6-3 to TRBJ2-7; perhaps TRBD1 as D (5 bases). CDR1 is MNHEY and CDR2 is SVGEGT in the germline V gene. Trimming stripped 4 bases from V and 3 bases from J, with 10 bases between. The CDR3 is made up of 13 amino acids. The CDR3 region is CASSSPTDYEQYF. CDR3 coding DNA: TGTGCCAGCAGTTCCCCGACAGACTACGAGCAGTACTTC.

There are a few counts of this clonotype. A junction boundary mismatches the germline segment, possibly from a read error. The DNA of the CDR3 is TGTGCCAGCAGCTTGGCCAAGGGGAACACTGAAGCTTTCTTT. It codes for CASSLAKGNTEAFF. The J gene is TRBJ1-1, the V gene TRBV5-1; D gene unclear. The germline CDR1 and CDR2 sequences are SGHRS and YFSETQ. The CDR3 covers 14 residues.

CDR3 region: CSASPAGVYNEQFF. The CDR3 DNA reads as TGCAGTGCCTCGCCCGCCGGGGTGTACAATGAGCAGTTCTTC. V and J are TRBV20-1 and TRBJ2-1, with D possibly TRBD2 on 5 matching bases. Germline lookup yields CDR1 DFQATT and CDR2 SNEGSKA (reference sequence). The CDR3 consists of 14 residues. The V and J ends lost 6 bases and 4 bases respectively, with 16 bases between them.

This clonotype was detected a few times. The J gene is TRBJ2-3, the V gene TRBV20-1; weak D call: TRBD2 (6 bases). This CDR3 region has 14 residues. Germline V CDR1 and CDR2: DFQATT, SNEGSKA (reference sequence). V was trimmed by 5 bases and J by 1 base, leaving 13 bases between them. In nucleotides, the CDR3 is TGCAGTGCTCCGCCGGCGGGGCGCACAGATACGCAGTATTTT. Its translation is CSAPPAGRTDTQYF.

The chain carries TRBV29-1 and TRBJ2-7; D may be TRBD1 (6 bases). Trimming removed 2 bases from V and 0 bases from J, with 11 bases in between. The CDR3 has 14 residues. Looked up from germline, CDR1 is SQVTM and CDR2 is ANQGSEA. The DNA of the CDR3 is TGCAGCGTTGAACAGGGGCAGAGCTCCTACGAGCAGTACTTC. Translation gives CSVEQGQSSYEQYF.